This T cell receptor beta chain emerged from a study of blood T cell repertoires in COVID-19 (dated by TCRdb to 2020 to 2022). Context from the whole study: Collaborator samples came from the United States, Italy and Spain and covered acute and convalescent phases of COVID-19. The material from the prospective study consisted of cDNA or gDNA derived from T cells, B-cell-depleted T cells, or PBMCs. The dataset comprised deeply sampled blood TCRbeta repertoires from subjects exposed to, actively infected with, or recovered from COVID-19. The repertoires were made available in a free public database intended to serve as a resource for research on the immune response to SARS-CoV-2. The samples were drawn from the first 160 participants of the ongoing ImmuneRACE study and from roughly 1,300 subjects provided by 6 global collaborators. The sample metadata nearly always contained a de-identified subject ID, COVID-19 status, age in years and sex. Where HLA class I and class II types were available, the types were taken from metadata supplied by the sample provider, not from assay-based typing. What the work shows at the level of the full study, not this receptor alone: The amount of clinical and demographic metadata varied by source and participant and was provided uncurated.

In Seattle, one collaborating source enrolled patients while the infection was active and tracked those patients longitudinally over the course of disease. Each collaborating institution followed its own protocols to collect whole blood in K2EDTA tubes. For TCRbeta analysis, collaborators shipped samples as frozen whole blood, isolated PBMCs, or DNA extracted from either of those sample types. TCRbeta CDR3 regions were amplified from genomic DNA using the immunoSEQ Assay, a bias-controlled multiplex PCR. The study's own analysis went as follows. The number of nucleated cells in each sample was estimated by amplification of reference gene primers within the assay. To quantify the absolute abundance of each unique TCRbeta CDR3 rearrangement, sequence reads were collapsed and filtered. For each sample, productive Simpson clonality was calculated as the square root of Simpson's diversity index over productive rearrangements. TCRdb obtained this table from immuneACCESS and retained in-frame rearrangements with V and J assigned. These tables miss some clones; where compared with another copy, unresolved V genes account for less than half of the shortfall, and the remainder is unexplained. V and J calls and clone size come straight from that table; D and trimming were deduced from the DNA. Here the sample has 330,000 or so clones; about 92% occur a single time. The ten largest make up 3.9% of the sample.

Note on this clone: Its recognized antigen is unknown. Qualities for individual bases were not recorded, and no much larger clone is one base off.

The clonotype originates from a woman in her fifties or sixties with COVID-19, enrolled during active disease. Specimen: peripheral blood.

The sequenced DNA: TGTGCCAGCAGTCCGGCCGGGACTAGCGGTACGCATGAGCAGTTCTTC. It translates to CASSPAGTSGTHEQFF. The rearrangement combines TRBV28 with TRBJ2-1; 11 middle bases align to TRBD2. CDR1 and CDR2, looked up from the germline V gene, are MDHEN and SYDVKM. The CDR3 goes from the cysteine to the phenylalanine over 16 residues. Here the CDR3 DNA is all that survives: 48 bases in frame from base 1. The germline V and J ends show losses of 5 bases and 8 bases respectively, and no gene match explains 11 bases of the junction.